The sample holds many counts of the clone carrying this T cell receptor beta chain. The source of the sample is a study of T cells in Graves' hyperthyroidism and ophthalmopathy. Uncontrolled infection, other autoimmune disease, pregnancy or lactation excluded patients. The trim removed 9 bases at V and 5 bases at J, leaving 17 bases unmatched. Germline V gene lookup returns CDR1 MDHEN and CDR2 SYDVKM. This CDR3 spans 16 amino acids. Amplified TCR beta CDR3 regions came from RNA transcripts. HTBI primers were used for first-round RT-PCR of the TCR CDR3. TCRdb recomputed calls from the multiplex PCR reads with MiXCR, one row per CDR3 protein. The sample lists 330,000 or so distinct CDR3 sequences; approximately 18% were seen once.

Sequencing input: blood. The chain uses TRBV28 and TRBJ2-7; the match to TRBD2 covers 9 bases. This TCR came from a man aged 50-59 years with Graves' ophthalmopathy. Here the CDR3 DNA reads TGTGCCAGTAGACCCCCGGGACTAGCCCTTGAGAACGAGCAGTACTTC. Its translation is CASRPPGLALENEQYF.